These 27 T cell receptor beta chains were all obtained from the same sample, sequenced in a study of shared T cell receptors in the human thymus (dated by TCRdb to about 2021). The library was produced with the immunoSEQ multiplex PCR assay. The table comes from immuneACCESS by way of TCRdb, which keeps in-frame sequences with V and J called. Part of the clones is missing from these tables; in studies checked, under half for an unresolved V gene and the rest for unknown reasons. For this sample there are about 400,000 clones; more than 85% appear just once. Roughly 0.02% of the sample goes to the ten largest clones. The sequenced material came from thymocytes. The receptors stem from a human donor.

This sequence joins TRBV19 and TRBJ2-1; 9 nucleotides match TRBD2. The J segment lost 8 bases and the V segment lost 4 bases, leaving 12 bases of the junction unmatched. This CDR3 is 16 amino acids long. Germline assignment: CDR1 LNHDA and CDR2 SQIVND (reference sequence). CDR3 loop: CASSKPGLARVDEQFF. DNA for the CDR3: TGTGCCAGTAGTAAACCGGGACTAGCTCGTGTCGATGAGCAGTTCTTC.

V usage is TRBV2 and J usage is TRBJ2-7; the D gene is possibly TRBD1 (6 bases). Trimming stripped 4 bases from V and 4 bases from J, with 17 bases between. Germline V gene data show CDR1 as SNHLY and CDR2 as FYNNEI. CDR3 length: 15 residues. The CDR3 DNA sequence: TGTGCCAGCAGTGTGGGACATAGATTATCATACGAGCAGTACTTC. This sequence encodes CASSVGHRLSYEQYF.

The chain uses TRBV29-1 and TRBJ2-5; no definite D call. The CDR3 sequence is 16 residues long. Trimming left V 2 bases short and J 2 bases short, with 18 bases between. Germline V gene sequence: CDR1 SQVTM, CDR2 ANQGSEA. The chain's CDR3 is CSVEKPRRVGQETQYF. The CDR3 nucleotides read TGCAGCGTTGAAAAACCTCGTAGGGTAGGGCAAGAGACCCAGTACTTC.

The J gene is TRBJ1-6, the V gene TRBV19; D call uncertain. The germline V gene encodes CDR1 LNHDA and CDR2 SQIVND (reference sequence). The CDR3 covers 13 residues. Trimming removed 3 bases from V and 7 bases from J, with 7 bases in between. In nucleotides, the CDR3 is TGTGCCAGTAGTATCCTTCCGAATTCACCCCTCCACTTT. This codes for CASSILPNSPLHF.

The chain links TRBV14 to TRBJ2-2, with D possibly matching TRBD2 (6 bases). Germline assignment: CDR1 SGHDN and CDR2 FVKESK. The CDR3 sequence is 15 residues long. V lost 0 bases, J lost 6 bases, and 11 bases lay in between. CDR3 region: CASSQDRRGAGELFF. Here the CDR3 DNA reads TGTGCCAGCAGCCAAGATAGGAGGGGCGCCGGGGAGCTGTTTTTT.

This clone was seen once. The rearrangement uses TRBV5-1 and TRBJ2-1; 13 bases are shared with TRBD2. J was trimmed by 7 bases and V by 4 bases; bases with no gene match: 5. Germline values: CDR1 SGHRS, CDR2 YFSETQ. The CDR3 covers 15 residues. This CDR3 is CASSHGTSGENEQFF. DNA of the CDR3: TGCGCCAGCAGCCACGGGACTAGCGGGGAGAATGAGCAGTTCTTC.

This chain uses TRBV7-9 with TRBJ1-4; a weak D match, TRBD1 (5 bases). Germline assignment: CDR1 SEHNR and CDR2 FQNEAQ (reference sequence). Between the trimmed V and J ends, which lost 5 bases and 7 bases, there was a span of 11 bases. CDR3 length: 13 amino acids. Written as DNA, the CDR3 is TGTGCCAGCAGCCCGGACATCGGTGAAAAACTGTTTTTT. Translated: CASSPDIGEKLFF. Based on the CDR3 plus reference TRBV7-9 and TRBJ1-4, the full variable domain is DTGVSQNPRHKITKRGQNVTFRCDPISEHNRLYWYRQTLGQGPEFLTYFQNEAQLEKSRLLSDRFSAERPKGSFSTLEIQRTEQGDSAMYLCASSPDIGEKLFFGSGTQLSVL.

This sequence joins TRBV9 and TRBJ2-2, with 7 bases fitting TRBD2. Germline V gene sequence: CDR1 SGDLS, CDR2 YYNGEE. J gave up 0 bases and V 3 bases, and 5 bases lay outside the gene matches. The CDR3 runs 16 residues. The CDR3 region is CASSDPSGANTGELFF. The CDR3 nucleotides read TGTGCCAGCAGCGACCCTAGCGGTGCGAACACCGGGGAGCTGTTTTTT.

The chain links TRBV27 to TRBJ2-7; D might be TRBD1 or TRBD2, each matching 5 bases. The CDR3 is made up of 14 amino acids. Germline V gene lookup returns CDR1 MNHEY and CDR2 SMNVEV (reference sequence). The V gene lost 5 bases and the J gene lost 3 bases, with 14 bases spanning the gap. The CDR3 loop reads CASSHPGRDYEQYF. In DNA, the CDR3 is TGTGCCAGCAGTCACCCGGGACGGGACTACGAGCAGTACTTC.

J is TRBJ1-1 and V is TRBV5-1, with 10 bases fitting TRBD1. This CDR3 has 16 amino acids. CDR1 SGHRS and CDR2 YFSETQ come from the germline V gene. V shed 1 base, J shed 6 bases, and the junction held 9 bases outside the gene matches. CDR3 in amino acids: CASSLSVRDRGPEAFF. CDR3 bases: TGCGCCAGCAGCTTGTCAGTCCGAGACAGGGGGCCTGAAGCTTTCTTT.

This sequence joins TRBV9 and TRBJ2-3, with D hard to call. CDR3 length equals 13 residues. Germline lookup yields CDR1 SGDLS and CDR2 YYNGEE. V shed 4 bases and J shed 0 bases, with 6 bases lying between them. In DNA form, the CDR3 reads TGTGCCAGCAGCCCGTCTAGCACAGATACGCAGTATTTT. Protein: CASSPSSTDTQYF. The full variable domain, completed using reference TRBV9 and TRBJ2-3, is DSGVTQTPKHLITATGQRVTLRCSPRSGDLSVYWYQQSLDQGLQFLIQYYNGEERAKGNILERFSAQQFPDLHSELNLSSLELGDSALYFCASSPSSTDTQYFGPGTRLTVL.

The V and J genes are TRBV6-6 and TRBJ1-2, with a possible D match to TRBD1 (5 bases). CDR1 is MNHNY, CDR2 SVGAGI, per germline (reference sequence). The CDR3 runs 13 residues. Trimming pared 2 bases from V and 6 bases from J, leaving 10 bases between. The CDR3 DNA reads TGTGCCAGCAGTTACGCGGGGGTGGATGGCTACACCTTC. Protein product: CASSYAGVDGYTF.

This chain connects TRBV10-1 to TRBJ2-7, with 13 nucleotides matching TRBD2. The junction had 17 bases not matched to a gene; V was cut back by 6 bases and J by 12 bases. Germline values: CDR1 WNHNN, CDR2 SYGVQD (reference sequence). This CDR3 has 16 amino acids. As DNA, the CDR3 is TGCGCCAGCAGCCCGACGACACTAGCGGGAGGGCCCCGTCCGTACTTC. Protein: CASSPTTLAGGPRPYF.

This clone was counted only a few times. Compared with germline, one end of the junction differs, possibly owing to a read error. The chain employs TRBV5-5 and TRBJ2-6; D is unclear. The CDR3 extends over 16 amino acids. Looked up from germline, CDR1 is SGHKS and CDR2 is YYEKEE (reference sequence). CDR3 protein: CASSLVLDSGANVLTF. DNA for the CDR3: TGTGCCAGCAGTTTGGTCTTGGACTCTGGGGCCAACGTCCTGACTTTC. Together with reference TRBV5-5 and TRBJ2-6, the CDR3 gives the full variable domain: DAGVTQSPTHLIKTRGQQVTLRCSPISGHKSVSWYQQVLGQGPQFIFQYYEKEERGRGNFPDRFSARQFPNYSSELNVNALLLGDSALYLCASSLVLDSGANVLTFGAGSRLTVL.

V is TRBV29-1 and J is TRBJ2-1, with D perhaps matching TRBD2 (5 bases). CDR3 length: 14 amino acids. Trimming removed 2 bases at V and 4 bases at J, with 12 bases between. Per the germline V gene, CDR1 is SQVTM and CDR2 is ANQGSEA. The CDR3, as DNA: TGCAGCGTTGAATCGGTGCGGACTTACAATGAGCAGTTCTTC. Translation: CSVESVRTYNEQFF.

Comment on this clone: At one boundary the junction diverges from the germline segment, which might be a read error. V is TRBV6-6 and J is TRBJ2-3; weak D call: TRBD1 (5 bases). CDR1 and CDR2 from the germline V gene are MNHNY and SVGAGI (reference sequence). The CDR3 is made up of 15 amino acids. The CDR3 coding sequence is TGTGCCAGCAGGGCTACCTGCCTCCACACAGGTACGCAGTATTTT. This translates into CASRATCLHTGTQYF.

The chain is built from TRBV6-6 and TRBJ1-2, with D possibly being TRBD1 (6 bases). This CDR3 contains 13 residues. Germline V gene sequence: CDR1 MNHNY, CDR2 SVGAGI (reference sequence). Trimming removed 6 bases at V and 8 bases at J, with 16 bases between. DNA of the CDR3: TGTGCCAGCAGCCACAGGGCGACAGAAGGCTACACCTTC. Residues: CASSHRATEGYTF.

The chain is built from TRBV29-1 and TRBJ2-7; D is unresolved. The V gene's germline CDR1 is SQVTM and CDR2 ANQGSEA. The CDR3 consists of 12 residues. Trimming left V 2 bases short and J 4 bases short, with 9 bases between. The CDR3 sequence: CSVECRGYEQYF. CDR3 nucleotides: TGCAGCGTTGAATGCAGAGGTTACGAGCAGTACTTC.

J is TRBJ2-3 and V is TRBV7-3; 13 bases are a match to TRBD2. Trimming cost V 5 bases and J 1 base; bases outside gene matches: 12. CDR3 size: 19 residues. Germline loops: CDR1 SGHTA, CDR2 FQGTGA. As DNA, the CDR3 is TGTGCCAGCAGCCCGACTAGCGGGGGGTCCCCCTACTGCACAGATACGCAGTATTTT. It translates to CASSPTSGGSPYCTDTQYF.

The J gene is TRBJ1-3, the V gene TRBV28, with a weak D call TRBD1 (5 bases). V lost 6 bases to trimming and J lost 3 bases, with 15 bases between them. The V gene's germline CDR1 is MDHEN and CDR2 SYDVKM. The length of the CDR3 is 15 residues. CDR3 bases: TGTGCCAGCAGACCGGGACTCGTACTTGGAAACACCATATATTTT. As protein: CASRPGLVLGNTIYF.

The CDR3 DNA reads TGTGCCTGGAGTGTTAGGGGTGGTACGCAGTATTTT. Translation: CAWSVRGGTQYF. The rearrangement links TRBV30 to TRBJ2-3, with D possibly TRBD1 on 5 matching bases. Germline loops: CDR1 GTSNPN, CDR2 SVGIG (reference sequence). Trimming pared 0 bases from V and 8 bases from J, leaving 9 bases between. The length of the CDR3 is 12 residues.

J is TRBJ2-7 and V is TRBV5-1; possibly TRBD1 for D (5 bases). This CDR3 is 17 amino acids long. Trimming took off 5 bases at V and 3 bases at J, with 24 bases between the two ends. Germline V gives CDR1 SGHRS, CDR2 YFSETQ. DNA of the CDR3: TGCGCCAGCAGTTCCCTTGGGGCCAAGGCGTTGGGCTACGAGCAGTACTTC. This sequence encodes CASSSLGAKALGYEQYF.

The sample holds a few counts of this clone. V is TRBV27 and J is TRBJ1-5; a weak D match, TRBD1 (6 bases). CDR1 and CDR2 (germline): MNHEY, SMNVEV (reference sequence). Trimming took off 8 bases at V and 10 bases at J, with 12 bases between the two ends. The CDR3 runs to 11 residues. This chain's CDR3 is CASLKGEPQHF. In DNA, the CDR3 is TGTGCCAGCCTAAAGGGGGAACCCCAGCATTTT.

The chain has TRBV6-5 and TRBJ2-5; possibly TRBD1 or TRBD2 for D (5 bases each). The CDR3 loop spans 13 amino acids. Deletions cut 4 bases from V and 1 base from J, with 7 bases between. The germline CDR1 and CDR2 sequences are MNHEY and SVGAGI. Here the CDR3 DNA reads TGTGCCAGCAGTTGGGACGCCCAAGAGACCCAGTACTTC. It translates to CASSWDAQETQYF.

The rearrangement uses TRBV2 and TRBJ1-3; D not certain. From germline, CDR1 is SNHLY and CDR2 FYNNEI. The CDR3 is made up of 14 amino acids. V was clipped by 5 bases and J by 3 bases, with 11 bases between them. The CDR3 protein is CASSQIRCGNTIYF. The CDR3 DNA is TGTGCCAGCAGTCAGATCCGCTGTGGAAACACCATATATTTT.

V is TRBV2 and J is TRBJ1-3, with D maybe TRBD1 (6 bases). This CDR3 has 15 residues. Germline CDR1 reads SNHLY; CDR2 reads FYNNEI. V lost 9 bases and J 4 bases, leaving 19 bases between the germline ends. Written as DNA, the CDR3 is TGTGCCAGTAAACCCGTCTGGACAGTCGGAAACACCATATATTTT. Translated, it gives CASKPVWTVGNTIYF.

As to this clone: The junction and the germline gene differ at one end; a read error may be behind it. The CDR3 loop is CASAPTSSDEQYF. The CDR3 region has the DNA TGTGCCAGCGCCCCGACTAGCTCCGACGAGCAGTACTTC. The genes are TRBV9 and TRBJ2-7; TRBD2 agrees at 7 bases. The CDR3 has 13 amino acids. Germline CDR1 and CDR2: SGDLS and YYNGEE.